One sample yielded the 15 T cell receptor beta chains listed below, sequenced in a study of T cell responses to AZD1222 COVID-19 vaccine (dated by TCRdb to about 2021). Preparation of the library involved the immunoSEQ multiplex PCR assay. This is the immuneACCESS table as TCRdb keeps it, with only in-frame sequences that have V and J called. A part of the clones is gone; compared with another copy, unresolved V genes explain less than half, and the rest is unexplained. The table for this sample lists about 160,000 clones; about 92% of them were counted only once. Roughly 0.9% of the sample rests with the top ten. The time point label corresponds to: baseline before first vaccination. The material was peripheral blood, obtained on day 0 of AZD1222 vaccination. Source of these receptors: an adult in good health.

The gene calls are TRBV5-1 and TRBJ2-1, with D uncertain. Germline CDR1 SGHRS, CDR2 YFSETQ. The V end lost 2 bases, the J end lost 5 bases, and 11 bases lay between the germline ends. The CDR3 spans 14 residues. CDR3 nucleotides: TGCGCCAGCAGCTTTTCTGGCCGGGACAATGAGCAGTTCTTC. Amino acids: CASSFSGRDNEQFF.

This clone was observed a single time. This chain uses TRBV5-1 with TRBJ2-3, with D unresolved. The germline CDR1 and CDR2 sequences are SGHRS and YFSETQ. V was shortened by 4 bases and J by 1 base, with 7 bases between the two germline ends. The CDR3 has 13 residues. The CDR3: CASSLSRTDTQYF. CDR3 coding DNA: TGCGCCAGCAGCCTGAGCCGCACAGATACGCAGTATTTT.

The genes are TRBV7-9 and TRBJ1-2; D not resolved. The CDR3 length is 10 residues. The V gene's germline CDR1 is SEHNR and CDR2 FQNEAQ (reference sequence). Between the trimmed V and J ends, which lost 4 bases and 4 bases, there was a span of 1 base. CDR3 nucleotides: TGTGCCAGCAGCTCCTATGGCTACACCTTC. It specifies CASSSYGYTF.

V usage is TRBV6-5 and J usage is TRBJ1-1; a weak D match, TRBD1 (5 bases). V lost 0 bases and J 6 bases, leaving 14 bases between the germline ends. There are 15 residues in the CDR3. Germline CDR1 is MNHEY and CDR2 is SVGAGI. The CDR3 reads CASSYSRDALPEAFF. The CDR3 DNA reads TGTGCCAGCAGTTACTCCAGGGACGCACTCCCTGAAGCTTTCTTT.

The chain joins TRBV30 to TRBJ2-7; TRBD1 aligns across 8 bases. The CDR3 runs 12 residues. Germline V CDR1 and CDR2: GTSNPN, SVGIG (reference sequence). V dropped 5 bases and J dropped 2; count of bases not matched to a gene: 2. The CDR3 loop is CAWGGQAYEQYF. The DNA of the CDR3 is TGTGCCTGGGGGGGACAGGCCTACGAGCAGTACTTC.

The chain recombines TRBV12-3 or TRBV12-4 with TRBJ1-2; D is unresolved. This CDR3 spans 12 amino acids. V shed 6 bases and J shed 5 bases, with 10 bases lying between them. The CDR3 loop is CASSPQMYGYTF. CDR3 DNA: TGTGCCAGCAGCCCCCAGATGTATGGCTACACCTTC.

The chain couples TRBV7-9 to TRBJ1-5, with a weak D call TRBD1 (6 bases). From germline, CDR1 is SEHNR and CDR2 FQNEAQ (reference sequence). CDR3 length: 14 residues. V lost 5 bases, J lost 7 bases, and 15 bases lay in between. The CDR3 DNA sequence: TGTGCCAGCAGCCCTACAGGGAGCGGGCAGCCCCAGCATTTT. This sequence encodes CASSPTGSGQPQHF.

This clone was detected only once. V is TRBV4-2 and J is TRBJ2-5, with 15 nucleotides matching TRBD2. Germline values: CDR1 LGHNA, CDR2 YNFKEQ. The V gene end was trimmed by 2 bases and the J gene end by 2 bases; junction bases not matched to a gene: 6. This CDR3 has 18 residues. CDR3 loop: CASSQPHGTSGGQETQYF. The CDR3 DNA is TGTGCCAGCAGCCAACCTCACGGGACTAGCGGGGGGCAAGAGACCCAGTACTTC.

The chain employs TRBV30 and TRBJ1-1; unclear D gene. The V gene lost 0 bases and the J gene lost 4 bases, with 9 bases spanning the gap. This CDR3 is 13 amino acids long. The germline V gene has CDR1 GTSNPN and CDR2 SVGIG (reference sequence). The CDR3 region is CAWSVQGSTEAFF. The CDR3 region has the DNA TGTGCCTGGAGTGTACAAGGGAGCACTGAAGCTTTCTTT.

This sequence joins TRBV6-2 or TRBV6-3 and TRBJ2-1; D is uncertain. Trimming removed 1 base from V and 7 bases from J, with 5 bases in between. The CDR3 totals 12 residues. Germline V gene sequence: CDR1 MNHEY, CDR2 SVGEGT. Written as DNA, the CDR3 is TGTGCCAGCAGTTACTTAAGGAATGAGCAGTTCTTC. It codes for CASSYLRNEQFF.

The V gene is TRBV7-9, the J gene TRBJ2-1, with D maybe TRBD2 (6 bases). CDR1 SEHNR and CDR2 FQNEAQ come from the germline V gene (reference sequence). The V end was cut by 2 bases, the J end by 0 bases, with 8 bases between. The CDR3 covers 15 residues. CDR3 nucleotide sequence: TGTGCCAGCAGCTTATCACTAGCCTCCTACAATGAGCAGTTCTTC. It codes for CASSLSLASYNEQFF.

This chain links TRBV7-2 with TRBJ1-5; no clear D gene. Germline CDR1 is SGHTA and CDR2 is FQGNSA. The CDR3 loop spans 14 amino acids. The V and J ends lost 1 base and 4 bases respectively, with 8 bases between them. The CDR3 here is CASSLGVGNQPQHF. The CDR3 DNA reads as TGTGCCAGCAGCTTAGGGGTGGGGAATCAGCCCCAGCATTTT.

This chain uses TRBV11-3 with TRBJ2-7; D may be TRBD1 (6 bases). This CDR3 has 13 amino acids. V was trimmed by 1 base and J by 3 bases, leaving 7 bases between them. Germline-derived CDR1 and CDR2 are SGHNT and YENEEA. The CDR3 region has the DNA TGTGCCAGCAGCTTAGGCAGGGGCTACGAGCAGTACTTC. Its translation: CASSLGRGYEQYF.

The chain has TRBV28 and TRBJ1-2; D is unclear. The CDR3 contains 13 residues. The V gene's germline CDR1 is MDHEN and CDR2 SYDVKM. V was clipped by 2 bases and J by 2 bases, with 6 bases between them. The CDR3 region has the DNA TGTGCCAGCAGTTTACACGGAAACTATGGCTACACCTTC. As protein: CASSLHGNYGYTF.

J is TRBJ2-3 and V is TRBV15; 7 nucleotides line up with TRBD1. The J segment lost 4 bases and the V segment lost 3 bases, leaving 7 bases of the junction unmatched. The length of the CDR3 is 15 residues. Germline V CDR1 and CDR2: LNHNV, YYDKDF (reference sequence). The chain's CDR3 is CATSSDRELADTQYF. The CDR3 nucleotides are TGTGCCACCAGCAGTGACAGGGAGCTGGCAGATACGCAGTATTTT.